This T cell receptor (beta chain) was found in a study of T-cell memory formation after mild COVID-19. It was 5'RACE with constant-segment primers that produced the TCR alpha and TCR beta cDNA libraries, which carried sample barcodes and UMIs. MiXCR, applied by TCRdb to the 5' RACE reads, yields one record per CDR3 protein. The sample contains some 600,000 distinct CDR3 sequences, approximately 15% of which appear only once. This clonotype was observed a few times. The antigen is undetermined. The CDR3 is 14 residues long. Germline V gives CDR1 SEHNR, CDR2 FQNEAQ (reference sequence). The V and J ends lost 1 base and 1 base respectively, with 7 bases between them. Overall study results and limits: Contracting clones, day 15 to 85, had balanced CD4/CD8, and later expanders favored CD4+. Cross-reactive memory seemingly joined, as some responding clones were found in pre-infection memory. Among CD4+ contracting clones, most were CM and EM, and CD8+ ones EMRA.

This rearrangement joins TRBV7-9 to TRBJ2-5; D is unresolved. The source material was PBMCs or a T cell subset sorted from them (not recorded which). The clonotype originates from an adult woman who had mild COVID-19 (a few samples of this study predate the infection). Cell type and time point are not known. The CDR3 DNA sequence: TGTGCCAGCAGCTTAGGGGTCTCCCAAGAGACCCAGTACTTC. Translation: CASSLGVSQETQYF. The full variable domain, completed using reference TRBV7-9 and TRBJ2-5, is DTGVSQNPRHKITKRGQNVTFRCDPISEHNRLYWYRQTLGQGPEFLTYFQNEAQLEKSRLLSDRFSAERPKGSFSTLEIQRTEQGDSAMYLCASSLGVSQETQYFGPGTRLLVL.